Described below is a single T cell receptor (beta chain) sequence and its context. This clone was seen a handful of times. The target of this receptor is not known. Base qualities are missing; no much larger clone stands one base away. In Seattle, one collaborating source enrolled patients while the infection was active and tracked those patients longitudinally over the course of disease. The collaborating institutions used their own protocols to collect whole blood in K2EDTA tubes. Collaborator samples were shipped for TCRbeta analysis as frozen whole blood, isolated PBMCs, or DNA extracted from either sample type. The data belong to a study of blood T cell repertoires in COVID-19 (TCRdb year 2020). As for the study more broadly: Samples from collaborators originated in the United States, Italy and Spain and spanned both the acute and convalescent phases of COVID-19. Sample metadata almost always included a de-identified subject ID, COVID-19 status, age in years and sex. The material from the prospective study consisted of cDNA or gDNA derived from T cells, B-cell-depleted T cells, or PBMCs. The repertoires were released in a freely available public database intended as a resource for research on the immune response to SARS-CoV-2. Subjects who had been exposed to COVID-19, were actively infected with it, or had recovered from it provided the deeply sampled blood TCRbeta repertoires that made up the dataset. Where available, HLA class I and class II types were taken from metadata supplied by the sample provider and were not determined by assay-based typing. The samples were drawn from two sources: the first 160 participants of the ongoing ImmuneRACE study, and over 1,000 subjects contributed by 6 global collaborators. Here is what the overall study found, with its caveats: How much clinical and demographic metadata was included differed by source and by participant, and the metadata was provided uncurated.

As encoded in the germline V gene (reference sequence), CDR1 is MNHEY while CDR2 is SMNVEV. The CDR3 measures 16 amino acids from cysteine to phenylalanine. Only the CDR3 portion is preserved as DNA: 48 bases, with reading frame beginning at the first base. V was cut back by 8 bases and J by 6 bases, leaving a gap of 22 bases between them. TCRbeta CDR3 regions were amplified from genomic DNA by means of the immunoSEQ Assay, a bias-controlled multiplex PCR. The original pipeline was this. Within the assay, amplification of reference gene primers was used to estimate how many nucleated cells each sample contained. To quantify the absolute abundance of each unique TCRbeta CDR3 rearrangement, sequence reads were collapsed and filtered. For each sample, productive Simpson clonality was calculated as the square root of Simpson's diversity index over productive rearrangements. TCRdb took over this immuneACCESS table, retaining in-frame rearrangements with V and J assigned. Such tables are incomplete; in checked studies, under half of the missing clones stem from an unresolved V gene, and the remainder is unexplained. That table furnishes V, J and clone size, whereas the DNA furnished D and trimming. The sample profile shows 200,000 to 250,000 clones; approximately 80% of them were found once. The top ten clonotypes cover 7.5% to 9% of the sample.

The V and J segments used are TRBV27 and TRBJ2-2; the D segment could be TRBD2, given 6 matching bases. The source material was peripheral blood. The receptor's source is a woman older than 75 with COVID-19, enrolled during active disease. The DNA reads TGTGCCAGCCGACTCAAAGTCGGGAGTGCCGCCGGGGAGCTGTTTTTT. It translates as CASRLKVGSAAGELFF.